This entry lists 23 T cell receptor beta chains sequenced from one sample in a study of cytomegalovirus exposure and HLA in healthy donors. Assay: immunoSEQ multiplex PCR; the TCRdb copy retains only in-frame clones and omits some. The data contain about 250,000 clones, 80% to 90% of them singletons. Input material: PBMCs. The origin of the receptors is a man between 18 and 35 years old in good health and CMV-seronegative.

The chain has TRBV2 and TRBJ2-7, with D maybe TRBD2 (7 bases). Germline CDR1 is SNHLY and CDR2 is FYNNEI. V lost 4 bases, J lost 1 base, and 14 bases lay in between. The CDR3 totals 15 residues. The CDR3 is CASSVEAGASYEQYF. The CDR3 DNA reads TGTGCCAGCAGTGTTGAGGCGGGGGCTTCCTACGAGCAGTACTTC.

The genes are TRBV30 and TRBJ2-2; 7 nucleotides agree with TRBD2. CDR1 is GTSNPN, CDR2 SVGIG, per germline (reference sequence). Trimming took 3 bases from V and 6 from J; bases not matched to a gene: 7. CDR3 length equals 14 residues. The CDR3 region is CAWSLLLAAGELFF. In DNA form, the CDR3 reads TGTGCCTGGAGCCTCCTCCTAGCGGCCGGGGAGCTGTTTTTT.

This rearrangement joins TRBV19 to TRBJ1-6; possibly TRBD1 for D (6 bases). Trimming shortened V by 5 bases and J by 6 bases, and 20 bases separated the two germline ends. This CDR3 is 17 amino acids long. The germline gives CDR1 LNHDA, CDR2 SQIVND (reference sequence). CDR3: CASSSRQDPSSNSPLHF. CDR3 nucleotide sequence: TGTGCCAGTAGTTCACGACAGGACCCTTCTAGTAATTCACCCCTCCACTTT.

The CDR3, as DNA: TGTGCCAGCAACATACTAGCGGGAGTCAACGAGCAGTACTTC. As protein: CASNILAGVNEQYF. The chain combines TRBV28 with TRBJ2-7, with 11 bases lining up with TRBD2. V lost 7 bases, J lost 5 bases, and 7 bases stayed unmatched. The CDR3 length is 14 residues. Germline assignment: CDR1 MDHEN and CDR2 SYDVKM.

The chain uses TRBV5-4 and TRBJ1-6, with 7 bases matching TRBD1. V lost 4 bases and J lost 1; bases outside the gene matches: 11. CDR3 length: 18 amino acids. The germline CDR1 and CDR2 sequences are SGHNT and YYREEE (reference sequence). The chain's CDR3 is CASSPQGSRGSYNSPLHF. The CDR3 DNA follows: TGTGCCAGCAGCCCACAGGGGAGCAGGGGATCCTATAATTCACCCCTCCACTTT.

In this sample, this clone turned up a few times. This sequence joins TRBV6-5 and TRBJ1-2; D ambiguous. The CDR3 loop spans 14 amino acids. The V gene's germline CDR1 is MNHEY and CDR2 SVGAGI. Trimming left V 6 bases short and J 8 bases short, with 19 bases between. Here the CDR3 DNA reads TGTGCCAGCAGCCGAAACTCCGACAAGTTCGGCTACACCTTC. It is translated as CASSRNSDKFGYTF.

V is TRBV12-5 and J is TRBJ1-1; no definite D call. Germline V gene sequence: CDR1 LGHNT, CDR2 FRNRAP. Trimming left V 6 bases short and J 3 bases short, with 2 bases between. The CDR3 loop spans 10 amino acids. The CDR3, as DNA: TGTGCTAGTGGCTACACTGAAGCTTTCTTT. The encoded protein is CASGYTEAFF.

The CDR3 DNA follows: TGTGCCAGCAGGGGCATCCAAGAGACCCAGTACTTC. Its translation is CASRGIQETQYF. The chain employs TRBV7-9 and TRBJ2-5; D call uncertain. The V end lost 6 bases, the J end lost 1 base, and 6 bases lay between the germline ends. CDR1 is SEHNR and CDR2 is FQNEAQ in the germline V gene (reference sequence). This CDR3 contains 12 residues.

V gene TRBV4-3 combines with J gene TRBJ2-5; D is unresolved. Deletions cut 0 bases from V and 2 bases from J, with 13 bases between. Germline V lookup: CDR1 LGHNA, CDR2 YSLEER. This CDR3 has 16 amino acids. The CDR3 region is CASSQDMAGRQETQYF. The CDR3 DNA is TGCGCCAGCAGCCAAGATATGGCAGGTCGGCAAGAGACCCAGTACTTC.

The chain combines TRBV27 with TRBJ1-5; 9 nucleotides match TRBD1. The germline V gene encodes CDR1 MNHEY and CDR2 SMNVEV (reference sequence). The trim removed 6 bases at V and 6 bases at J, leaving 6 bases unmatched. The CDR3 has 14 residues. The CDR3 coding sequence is TGTGCCAGCAGGCCAAGACAGGGGGTTCAGCCCCAGCATTTT. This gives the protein CASRPRQGVQPQHF.

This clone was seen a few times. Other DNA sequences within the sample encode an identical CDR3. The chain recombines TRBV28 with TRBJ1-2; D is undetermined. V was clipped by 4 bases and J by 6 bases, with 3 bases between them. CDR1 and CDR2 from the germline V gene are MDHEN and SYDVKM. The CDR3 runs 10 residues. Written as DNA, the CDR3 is TGTGCCAGCAGTTCTAATGGCTACACCTTC. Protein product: CASSSNGYTF.

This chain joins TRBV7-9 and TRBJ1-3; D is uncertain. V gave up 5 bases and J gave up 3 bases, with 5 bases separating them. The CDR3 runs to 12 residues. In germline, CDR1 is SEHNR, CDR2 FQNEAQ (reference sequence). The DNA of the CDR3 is TGTGCCAGCAGCCCCGGTGGAAACACCATATATTTT. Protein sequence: CASSPGGNTIYF.

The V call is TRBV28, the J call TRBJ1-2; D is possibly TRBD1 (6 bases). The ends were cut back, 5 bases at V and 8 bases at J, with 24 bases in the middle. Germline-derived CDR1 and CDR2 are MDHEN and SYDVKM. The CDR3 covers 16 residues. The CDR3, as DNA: TGTGCCAGCAGTGTCTCCCCTGGGGGCGCCTTTAGGGGCTACACCTTC. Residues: CASSVSPGGAFRGYTF.

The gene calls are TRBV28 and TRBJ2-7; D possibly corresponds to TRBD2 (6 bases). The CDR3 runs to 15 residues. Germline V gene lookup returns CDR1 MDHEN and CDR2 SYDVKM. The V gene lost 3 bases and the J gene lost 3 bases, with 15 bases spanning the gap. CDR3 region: CASSFSSGGNYEQYF. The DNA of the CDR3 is TGTGCCAGCAGTTTTTCCTCCGGGGGAAACTACGAGCAGTACTTC.

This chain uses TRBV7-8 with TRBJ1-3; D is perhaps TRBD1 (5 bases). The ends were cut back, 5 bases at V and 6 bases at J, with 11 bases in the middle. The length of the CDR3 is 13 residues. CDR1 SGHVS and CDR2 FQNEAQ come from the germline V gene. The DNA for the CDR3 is TGTGCCAGCAGCCCAGGGTTATTAAACACCATATATTTT. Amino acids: CASSPGLLNTIYF.

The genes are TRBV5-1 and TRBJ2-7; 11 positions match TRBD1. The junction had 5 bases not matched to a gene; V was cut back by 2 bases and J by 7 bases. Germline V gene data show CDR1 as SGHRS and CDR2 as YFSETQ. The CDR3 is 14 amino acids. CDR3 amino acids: CASSFPGTGGEQYF. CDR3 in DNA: TGCGCCAGCAGCTTTCCCGGGACAGGGGGAGAGCAGTACTTC. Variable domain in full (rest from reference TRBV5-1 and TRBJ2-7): KAGVTQTPRYLIKTRGQQVTLSCSPISGHRSVSWYQQTPGQGLQFLFEYFSETQRNKGNFPGRFSGRQFSNSRSEMNVSTLELGDSALYLCASSFPGTGGEQYFGPGTRLTVT.

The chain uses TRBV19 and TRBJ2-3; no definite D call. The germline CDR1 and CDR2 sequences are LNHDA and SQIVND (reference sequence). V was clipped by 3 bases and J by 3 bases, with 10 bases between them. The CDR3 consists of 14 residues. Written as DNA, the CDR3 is TGTGCCAGTAGTATCATCTCTACGACAGATACGCAGTATTTT. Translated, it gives CASSIISTTDTQYF.

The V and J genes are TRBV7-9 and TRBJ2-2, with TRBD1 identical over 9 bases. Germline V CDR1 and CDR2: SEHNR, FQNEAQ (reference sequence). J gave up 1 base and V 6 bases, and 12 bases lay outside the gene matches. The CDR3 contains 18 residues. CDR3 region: CASRMKMGQGENTGELFF. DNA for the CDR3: TGTGCCAGCAGAATGAAAATGGGACAGGGAGAGAACACCGGGGAGCTGTTTTTT.

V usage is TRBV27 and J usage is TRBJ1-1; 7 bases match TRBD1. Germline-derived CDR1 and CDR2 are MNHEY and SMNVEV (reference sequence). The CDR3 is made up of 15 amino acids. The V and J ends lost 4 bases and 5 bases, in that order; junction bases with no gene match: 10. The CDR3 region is CASSSLRQGGTEAFF. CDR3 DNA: TGTGCCAGCAGTTCACTCCGACAGGGAGGTACTGAAGCTTTCTTT.

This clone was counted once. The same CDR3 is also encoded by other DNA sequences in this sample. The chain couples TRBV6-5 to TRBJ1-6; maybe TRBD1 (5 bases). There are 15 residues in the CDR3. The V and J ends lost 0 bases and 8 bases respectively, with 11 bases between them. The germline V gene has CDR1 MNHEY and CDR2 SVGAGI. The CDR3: CASSYSIRGDSPLHF. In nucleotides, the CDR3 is TGTGCCAGCAGTTACTCGATTCGGGGGGATTCACCCCTCCACTTT.

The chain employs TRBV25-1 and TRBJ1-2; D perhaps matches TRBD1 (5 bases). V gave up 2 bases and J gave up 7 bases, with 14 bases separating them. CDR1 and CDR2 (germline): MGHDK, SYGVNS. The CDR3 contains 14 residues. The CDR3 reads CASSEDPGVSGYTF. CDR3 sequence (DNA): TGTGCCAGCAGTGAAGACCCGGGGGTCTCTGGCTACACCTTC.

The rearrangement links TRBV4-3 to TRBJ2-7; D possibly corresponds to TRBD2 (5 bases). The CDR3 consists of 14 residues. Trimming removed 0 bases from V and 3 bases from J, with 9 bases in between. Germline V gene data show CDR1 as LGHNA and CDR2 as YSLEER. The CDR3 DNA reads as TGCGCCAGCAGCCAAGATCTCGGGGACTACGAGCAGTACTTC. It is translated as CASSQDLGDYEQYF.

Here the CDR3 DNA reads TGTGCCACCAGCAGAGACAGGAATGAGCAGTTCTTC. Translated: CATSRDRNEQFF. V usage is TRBV15 and J usage is TRBJ2-1, with D unclear. Germline CDR1 LNHNV, CDR2 YYDKDF (reference sequence). The V end was cut by 0 bases, the J end by 7 bases, with 4 bases between. The CDR3 has 12 residues.